This entry features one T cell receptor (beta chain) sequence. CDR3 length equals 12 residues. The V and J ends lost 9 bases and 5 bases respectively, with 13 bases between them. Germline V CDR1 and CDR2: KGHDR, SFDVKD. Original methodology: Counts of nucleated cells, estimated from reference gene primer amplification, were obtained. Measured with immunoSEQ multiplex PCR; TCRdb has only the in-frame clones, and not every one. Clonal size and the V and J genes are those of that table, whereas D and trimming came from the DNA. In the table there are over 200,000 clones, 70% to 85% of which are singletons. The record originates from a study of blood T cell repertoires in COVID-19.

The chain recombines TRBV24-1 with TRBJ2-7, with TRBD1 as a possible D gene (6 bases). Input material: peripheral blood. The TCR sequence derives from a woman older than 75 with acute or convalescent COVID-19. The CDR3 DNA reads as TGTGCCACCCCTACAGGGTACCACGAGCAGTACTTC. Its translation is CATPTGYHEQYF.